This TCR beta chain was recovered during a study of CD8+ T cells in alopecia areata. Study-wide context: Treated patients swallowed 5 to 10 mg of oral tofacitinib twice daily. Study-wide findings and caveats: Within the top 100, expanded CD8+ clones significantly decreased with tofacitinib, as did scalp clonality. Persistence in scalp and blood during tofacitinib was observed for many expanded lesional clones.

cDNA serving as the sequencing template came from extracted, reverse transcribed RNA. The method was immunoSEQ multiplex PCR; TCRdb's version includes in-frame clones alone and lacks a portion of them. The table lists roughly 280,000 clones, 45% to 70% of them singletons, with 0.75% to 0.95% in the top ten. This CDR3 comprises 15 residues. V was clipped by 3 bases and J by 2 bases, with 12 bases between them. From germline, CDR1 is SGHDT and CDR2 YYEEEE. Documented treatment: oral pan-JAK inhibitor, 5-10 mg twice daily. On this clone: Its antigen is not identified.

This sample comprised CD4+ T cells sorted from blood, obtained around week 54, from a patient treated with tofacitinib. The receptor comes from a human donor with alopecia areata. The J gene is TRBJ1-5, the V gene TRBV5-6; maybe TRBD1 (6 bases). CDR3 region: CASSSAGGRNQPQHF. CDR3 coding DNA: TGTGCCAGCAGCTCCGCTGGGGGCCGCAATCAGCCCCAGCATTTT.